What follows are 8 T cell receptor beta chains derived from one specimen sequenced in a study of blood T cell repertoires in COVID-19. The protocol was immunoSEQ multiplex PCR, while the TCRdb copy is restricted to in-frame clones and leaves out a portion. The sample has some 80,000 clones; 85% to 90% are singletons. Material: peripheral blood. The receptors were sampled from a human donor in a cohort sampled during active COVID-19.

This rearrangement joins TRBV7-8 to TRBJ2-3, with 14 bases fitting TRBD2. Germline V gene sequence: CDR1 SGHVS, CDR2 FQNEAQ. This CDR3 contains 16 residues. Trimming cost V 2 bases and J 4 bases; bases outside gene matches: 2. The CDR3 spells CASSLPGLAGADTQYF. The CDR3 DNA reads TGTGCCAGCAGCTTACCGGGACTAGCGGGAGCAGATACGCAGTATTTT.

CDR3 region: CASSSRPGGLAELFF. DNA of the CDR3: TGTGCCAGCAGCTCCCGGCCGGGAGGTCTGGCGGAACTGTTTTTT. This chain uses TRBV7-9 with TRBJ1-4, with D unclear. Per germline, CDR1 SEHNR and CDR2 FQNEAQ (reference sequence). The CDR3 extends over 15 amino acids. V dropped 4 bases and J dropped 12 bases, with 21 bases sitting between them. Looking up the rest from reference TRBV7-9 and TRBJ1-4 gives the full variable domain: DTGVSQNPRHKITKRGQNVTFRCDPISEHNRLYWYRQTLGQGPEFLTYFQNEAQLEKSRLLSDRFSAERPKGSFSTLEIQRTEQGDSAMYLCASSSRPGGLAELFFGSGTQLSVL.

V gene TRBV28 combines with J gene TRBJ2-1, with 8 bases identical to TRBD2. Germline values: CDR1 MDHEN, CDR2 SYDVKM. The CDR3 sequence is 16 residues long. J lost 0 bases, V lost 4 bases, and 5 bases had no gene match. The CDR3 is CASSSSLAASYNEQFF. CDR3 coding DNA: TGTGCCAGCAGTTCATCACTAGCGGCCTCCTACAATGAGCAGTTCTTC.

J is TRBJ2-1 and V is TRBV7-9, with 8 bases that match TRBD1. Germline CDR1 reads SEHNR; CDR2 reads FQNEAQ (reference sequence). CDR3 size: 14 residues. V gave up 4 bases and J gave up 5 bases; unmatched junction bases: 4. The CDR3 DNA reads TGTGCCAGCAGCTCCAAGGACAGGGACAATGAGCAGTTCTTC. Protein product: CASSSKDRDNEQFF.

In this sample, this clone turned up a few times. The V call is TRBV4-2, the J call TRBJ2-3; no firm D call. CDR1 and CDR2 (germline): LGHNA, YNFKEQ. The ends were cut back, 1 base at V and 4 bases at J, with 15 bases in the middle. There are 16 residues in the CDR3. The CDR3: CASSQGRGEVADTQYF. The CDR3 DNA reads TGTGCCAGCAGCCAAGGTCGAGGCGAGGTTGCAGATACGCAGTATTTT.

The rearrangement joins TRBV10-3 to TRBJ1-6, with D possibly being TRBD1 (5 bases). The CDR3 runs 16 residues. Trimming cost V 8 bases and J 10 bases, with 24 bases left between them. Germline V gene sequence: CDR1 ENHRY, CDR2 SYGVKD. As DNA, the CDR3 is TGTGCCATCCGACAGCCGCTCGATCCCCCCCCCTCACCCCTCCACTTT. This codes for CAIRQPLDPPPSPLHF.

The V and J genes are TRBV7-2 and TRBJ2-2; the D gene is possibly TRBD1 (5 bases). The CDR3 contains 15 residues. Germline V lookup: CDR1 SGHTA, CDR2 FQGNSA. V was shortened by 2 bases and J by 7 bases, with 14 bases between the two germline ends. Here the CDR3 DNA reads TGTGCCAGCAGCTTACAGGGTAGATCCAACGGGGAGCTGTTTTTT. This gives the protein CASSLQGRSNGELFF.

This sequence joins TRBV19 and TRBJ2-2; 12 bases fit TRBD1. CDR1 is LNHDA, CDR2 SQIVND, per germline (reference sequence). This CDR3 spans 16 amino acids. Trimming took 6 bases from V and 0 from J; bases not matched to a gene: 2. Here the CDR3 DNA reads TGTGCCAGTAGGGGACAGGGGGCGGCGAACACCGGGGAGCTGTTTTTT. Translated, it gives CASRGQGAANTGELFF.